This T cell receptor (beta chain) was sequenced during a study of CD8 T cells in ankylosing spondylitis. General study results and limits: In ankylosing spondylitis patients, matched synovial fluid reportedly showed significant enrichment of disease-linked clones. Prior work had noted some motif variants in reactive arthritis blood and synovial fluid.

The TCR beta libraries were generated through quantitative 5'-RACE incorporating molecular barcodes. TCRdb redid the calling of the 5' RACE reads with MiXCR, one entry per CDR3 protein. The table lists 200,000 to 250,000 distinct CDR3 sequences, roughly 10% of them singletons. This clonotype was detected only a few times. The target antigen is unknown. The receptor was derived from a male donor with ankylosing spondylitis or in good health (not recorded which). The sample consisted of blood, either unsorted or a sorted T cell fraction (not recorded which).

The CDR3 loop reads CASSPTGVLNSPLHF. The CDR3 coding sequence is TGTGCCAGCAGCCCCACAGGGGTTTTAAATTCACCCCTCCACTTT. The chain has TRBV7-9 and TRBJ1-6; TRBD1 matches 7 bases. CDR1 SEHNR and CDR2 FQNEAQ come from the germline V gene (reference sequence). V lost 5 bases, J lost 7 bases, and 8 bases stayed unmatched. This CDR3 is 15 amino acids long.